Below, 13 T cell receptor beta chains from the same sample are listed, as sequenced in a study of cytomegalovirus exposure and HLA in healthy donors. The PCR used 60 Vbeta and 13 Jbeta primers. Using immunoSEQ multiplex PCR, the repertoire was profiled, and TCRdb retains in-frame clones only, with some absent. Among approximately 100,000 clones listed, 76% were seen once. Sequencing input: PBMCs. The origin of the receptors is a woman aged 45 to 65 in good health and CMV-seropositive.

This rearrangement joins TRBV6-1 to TRBJ1-2; tentative D call: TRBD1 (6 bases). CDR1 MNHNS and CDR2 SASEGT come from the germline V gene. Trimming cost V 6 bases and J 4 bases, with 18 bases left between them. The CDR3 extends over 15 amino acids. The CDR3 region has the DNA TGTGCCAGCAGCCTAGGGGGTAGGGGTCTCTATGGCTACACCTTC. It encodes CASSLGGRGLYGYTF.

The V gene is TRBV29-1, the J gene TRBJ1-1; 8 nucleotides agree with TRBD1. The ends lost 7 bases at V and 3 bases at J; junction bases unmatched: 7. Germline assignment: CDR1 SQVTM and CDR2 ANQGSEA. The CDR3 is 13 residues long. CDR3 in DNA: TGCAGCGCCTATGACAGGGGATACACTGAAGCTTTCTTT. It translates to CSAYDRGYTEAFF.

This chain joins TRBV27 and TRBJ1-6; the D gene is possibly TRBD1 (5 bases). The ends were cut back, 7 bases at V and 0 bases at J, with 13 bases in the middle. The CDR3 contains 16 residues. Germline V CDR1 and CDR2: MNHEY, SMNVEV (reference sequence). The CDR3 DNA reads TGTGCCAGCACTCCCGGGGGTCACTCCTATAATTCACCCCTCCACTTT. This translates into CASTPGGHSYNSPLHF.

This clone was counted once. The junction differs from germline at one of its ends, possibly a read error. The V and J genes are TRBV15 and TRBJ2-1, with D possibly being TRBD1 (5 bases). There are 15 residues in the CDR3. In germline, CDR1 is LNHNV, CDR2 YYDKDF (reference sequence). The CDR3 region is CATSREQGTYNEQFF. CDR3 DNA: TGTGCCACCAGCCGAGAGCAGGGAACCTACAATGAGCAGTTCTTC.

This chain links TRBV7-9 with TRBJ1-2, with D possibly TRBD1 on 6 matching bases. There are 14 residues in the CDR3. CDR1 and CDR2 (germline): SEHNR, FQNEAQ (reference sequence). Trimming pared 5 bases from V and 4 bases from J, leaving 14 bases between. CDR3 sequence: CASSESTGPYGYTF. In DNA form, the CDR3 reads TGTGCCAGCAGCGAATCGACAGGCCCCTATGGCTACACCTTC. Together with reference TRBV7-9 and TRBJ1-2, the CDR3 gives the full variable domain: DTGVSQNPRHKITKRGQNVTFRCDPISEHNRLYWYRQTLGQGPEFLTYFQNEAQLEKSRLLSDRFSAERPKGSFSTLEIQRTEQGDSAMYLCASSESTGPYGYTFGSGTRLTVV.

This sequence joins TRBV5-6 and TRBJ2-5; D is unresolved. Trimming cost V 4 bases and J 3 bases, with 4 bases left between them. The CDR3 runs 11 residues. Germline assignment: CDR1 SGHDT and CDR2 YYEEEE. The CDR3 sequence is CASSLEETQYF. Here the CDR3 DNA reads TGTGCCAGCAGCCTTGAAGAGACCCAGTACTTC.

The chain links TRBV5-1 to TRBJ2-1; D remains unclear. This CDR3 has 11 amino acids. The germline gives CDR1 SGHRS, CDR2 YFSETQ. V lost 1 base and J 7 bases, leaving 3 bases between the germline ends. This CDR3 is CASSLQNEQFF. The CDR3 DNA is TGCGCCAGCAGCTTGCAGAATGAGCAGTTCTTC.

The chain uses TRBV19 and TRBJ2-6, with D uncertain. This CDR3 is built from 16 residues. CDR1 is LNHDA, CDR2 SQIVND, per germline (reference sequence). V shed 1 base and J shed 0 bases, with 7 bases lying between them. CDR3 amino acids: CASSIATSSGANVLTF. The CDR3 DNA follows: TGTGCCAGTAGTATAGCCACAAGCTCTGGGGCCAACGTCCTGACTTTC.

The gene calls are TRBV7-2 and TRBJ1-6, with TRBD1 as a possible D gene (5 bases). The V and J ends lost 2 bases and 9 bases respectively, with 20 bases between them. CDR1 is SGHTA, CDR2 FQGNSA, per germline. This CDR3 comprises 17 residues. CDR3 sequence reads: CASSLPQIGGVTSPLHF. In nucleotides, the CDR3 is TGTGCCAGCAGCTTACCTCAAATCGGGGGAGTCACTTCACCCCTCCACTTT.

The genes are TRBV9 and TRBJ2-2; the match to TRBD2 covers 10 bases. Germline loops: CDR1 SGDLS, CDR2 YYNGEE. The CDR3 runs 15 residues. With 0 bases clipped from V and 10 bases from J, the junction kept 6 bases outside the gene matches. Here the CDR3 DNA reads TGTGCCAGCAGCGTAGCTAGCGGGAGTCTGGAGGAGCTGTTTTTT. Protein sequence: CASSVASGSLEELFF.

The rearrangement links TRBV6-1 to TRBJ2-7, with 7 bases aligning to TRBD1. V was pared by 5 bases and J by 1 base, with 5 bases of the junction left unmatched. The length of the CDR3 is 14 residues. Per germline, CDR1 MNHNS and CDR2 SASEGT. The CDR3 here is CASSLTGPSYEQYF. DNA of the CDR3: TGTGCCAGCAGTCTGACAGGGCCTTCCTACGAGCAGTACTTC.

This clone was picked up a small number of times. The chain carries TRBV9 and TRBJ1-5; D remains ambiguous. Germline CDR1 SGDLS, CDR2 YYNGEE. V lost 0 bases, J lost 3 bases, and 10 bases lay in between. This CDR3 is built from 15 residues. This CDR3 is CASSVAGAYNQPQHF. For the CDR3, the DNA is TGTGCCAGCAGCGTAGCGGGAGCTTACAATCAGCCCCAGCATTTT.

The CDR3 sequence: CASSSTAPNTEAFF. The CDR3 coding sequence is TGTGCCAGCAGTTCGACAGCGCCGAACACTGAAGCTTTCTTT. The V call is TRBV6-5, the J call TRBJ1-1; D perhaps matches TRBD1 (5 bases). Germline CDR1 reads MNHEY; CDR2 reads SVGAGI. The V gene lost 4 bases and the J gene lost 1 base, with 10 bases spanning the gap. The CDR3 totals 14 residues.